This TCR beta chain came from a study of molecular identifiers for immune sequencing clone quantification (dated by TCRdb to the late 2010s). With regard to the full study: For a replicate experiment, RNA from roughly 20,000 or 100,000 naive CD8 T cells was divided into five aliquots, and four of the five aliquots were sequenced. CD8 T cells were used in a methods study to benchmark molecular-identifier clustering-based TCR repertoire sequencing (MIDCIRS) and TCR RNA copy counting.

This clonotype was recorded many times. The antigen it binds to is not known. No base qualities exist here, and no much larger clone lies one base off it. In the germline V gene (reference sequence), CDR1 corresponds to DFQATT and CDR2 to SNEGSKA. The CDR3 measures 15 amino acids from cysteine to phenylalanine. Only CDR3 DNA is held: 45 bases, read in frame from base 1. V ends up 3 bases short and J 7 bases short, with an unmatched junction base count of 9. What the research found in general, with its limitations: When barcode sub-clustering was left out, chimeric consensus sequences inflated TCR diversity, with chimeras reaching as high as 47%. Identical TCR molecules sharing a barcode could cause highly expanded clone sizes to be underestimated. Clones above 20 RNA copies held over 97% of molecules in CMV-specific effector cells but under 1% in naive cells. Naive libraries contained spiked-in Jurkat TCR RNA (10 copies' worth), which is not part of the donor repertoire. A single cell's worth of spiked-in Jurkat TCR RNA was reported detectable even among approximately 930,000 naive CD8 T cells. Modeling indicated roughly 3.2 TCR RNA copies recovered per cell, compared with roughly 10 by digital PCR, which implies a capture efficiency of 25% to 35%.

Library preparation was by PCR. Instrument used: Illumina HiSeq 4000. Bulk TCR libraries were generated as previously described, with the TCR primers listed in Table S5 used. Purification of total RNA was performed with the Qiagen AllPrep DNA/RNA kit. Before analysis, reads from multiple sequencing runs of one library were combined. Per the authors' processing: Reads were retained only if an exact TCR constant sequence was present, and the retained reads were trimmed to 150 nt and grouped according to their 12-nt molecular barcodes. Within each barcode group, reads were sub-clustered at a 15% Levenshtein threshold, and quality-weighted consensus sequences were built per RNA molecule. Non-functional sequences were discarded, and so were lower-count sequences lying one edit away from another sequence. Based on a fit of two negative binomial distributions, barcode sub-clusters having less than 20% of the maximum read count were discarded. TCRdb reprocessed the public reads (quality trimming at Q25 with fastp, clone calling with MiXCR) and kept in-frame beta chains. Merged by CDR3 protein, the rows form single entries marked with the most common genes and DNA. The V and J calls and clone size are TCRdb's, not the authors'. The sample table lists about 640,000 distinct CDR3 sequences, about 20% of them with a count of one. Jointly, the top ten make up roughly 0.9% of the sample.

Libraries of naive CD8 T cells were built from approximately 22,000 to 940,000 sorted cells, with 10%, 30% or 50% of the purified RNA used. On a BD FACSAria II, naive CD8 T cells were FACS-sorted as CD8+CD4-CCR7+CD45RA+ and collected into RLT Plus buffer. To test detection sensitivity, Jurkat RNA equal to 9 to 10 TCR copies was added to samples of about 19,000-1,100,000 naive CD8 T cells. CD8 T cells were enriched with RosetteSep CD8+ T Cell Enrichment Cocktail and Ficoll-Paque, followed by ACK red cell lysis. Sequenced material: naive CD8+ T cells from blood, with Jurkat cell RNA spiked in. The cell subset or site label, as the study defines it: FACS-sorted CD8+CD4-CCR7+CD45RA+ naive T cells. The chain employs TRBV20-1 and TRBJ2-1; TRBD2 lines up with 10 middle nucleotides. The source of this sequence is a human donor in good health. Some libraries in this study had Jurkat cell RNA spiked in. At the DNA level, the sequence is TGCAGTGCTAGCAGTAGCGGGAGGTCGAGTAATGAGCAGTTCTTC. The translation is CSASSSGRSSNEQFF.